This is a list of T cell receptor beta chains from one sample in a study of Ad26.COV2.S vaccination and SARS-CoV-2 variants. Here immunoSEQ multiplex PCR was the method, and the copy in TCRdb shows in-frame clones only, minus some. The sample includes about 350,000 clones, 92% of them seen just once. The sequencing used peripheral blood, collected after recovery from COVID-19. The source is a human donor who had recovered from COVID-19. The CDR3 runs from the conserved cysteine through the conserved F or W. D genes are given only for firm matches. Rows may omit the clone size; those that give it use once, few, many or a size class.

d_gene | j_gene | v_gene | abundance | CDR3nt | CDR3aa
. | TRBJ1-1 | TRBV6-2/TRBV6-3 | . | TGTGCCAGCAGTTCTCACACACCGAACACTGAAGCTTTCTTT | CASSSHTPNTEAFF
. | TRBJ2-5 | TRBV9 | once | TGTGCCAGCAGCGGGAGGCGCTCAGGTCTCCAAGAGACCCAGTACTTC | CASSGRRSGLQETQYF
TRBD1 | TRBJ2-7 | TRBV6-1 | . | TGTGCCAGCAGTGAAGTGGACAGGGGATTGCTCTACGAGCAGTACTTC | CASSEVDRGLLYEQYF
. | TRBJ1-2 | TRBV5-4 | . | TGTGCCAGCAGCTTGGGAAGTGGGCAGGGCAAAGGCTACACCTTC | CASSLGSGQGKGYTF
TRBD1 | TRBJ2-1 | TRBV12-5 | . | TGTGCTAGTGGGCACCGGGACAGGGGTTTCCATGAGCAGTTCTTC | CASGHRDRGFHEQFF
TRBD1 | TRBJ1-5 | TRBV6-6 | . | TGTGCCAGCAGTTCCGGGACAGCCTATCAGCCCCAGCATTTT | CASSSGTAYQPQHF
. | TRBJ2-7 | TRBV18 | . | TGTGCCAGCTCCCCAAGAGGGACCGAGACCTACGAGCAGTACTTC | CASSPRGTETYEQYF
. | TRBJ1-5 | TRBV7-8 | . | TGTGCCAGCAGCTACCCAGTGAGCAATCAGCCCCAGCATTTT | CASSYPVSNQPQHF
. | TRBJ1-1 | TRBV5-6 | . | TGTGCCAGCAGCCTAGGTCGTGGTAGGGGCCGGAACACTGAAGCTTTCTTT | CASSLGRGRGRNTEAFF
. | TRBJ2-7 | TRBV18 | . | TGTGCCAGCGCAGGGGGGTCTAAAGGGGAGCAGTACTTC | CASAGGSKGEQYF
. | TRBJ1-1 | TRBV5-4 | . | TGTGCCAGCAGCTTGGAGGCGAACACTGAAGCTTTCTTT | CASSLEANTEAFF
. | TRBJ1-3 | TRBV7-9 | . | TGTGCCAGCAGCTCACCAATTCGGGGGGACGGAAACACCATATATTTT | CASSSPIRGDGNTIYF
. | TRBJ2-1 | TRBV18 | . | TGTGCCAGCTCACCAGAGGGGCTCAATGAGCAGTTCTTC | CASSPEGLNEQFF
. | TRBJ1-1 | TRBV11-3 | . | TGTGCCAGCAGCTTAGGCGGGAGTGAGAACACTGAAGCTTTCTTT | CASSLGGSENTEAFF
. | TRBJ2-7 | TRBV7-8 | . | TGTGCCAGCAGCTTAGTCCCTTTTGATTACGAGCAGTACTTC | CASSLVPFDYEQYF
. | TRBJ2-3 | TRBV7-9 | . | TGTGCCAGCAGCTTATCTAAGGGCACAGATACGCAGTATTTT | CASSLSKGTDTQYF
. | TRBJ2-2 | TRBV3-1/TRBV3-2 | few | TGTGCCAGCAGCCCTTCGGTTGCGAACACCGGGGAGCTGTTTTTT | CASSPSVANTGELFF
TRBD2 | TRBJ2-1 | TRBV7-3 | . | TGTGCCAGCAGCCCCCCGGGACTAGCGGGGCTGTATGAGCAGTTCTTC | CASSPPGLAGLYEQFF
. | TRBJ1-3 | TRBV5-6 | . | TGTGCCAGCAGCTTGATTCGGCGGGAGGGCGAGCGCTCTGGAAACACCATATATTTT | CASSLIRREGERSGNTIYF
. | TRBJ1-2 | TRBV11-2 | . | TGTGCCAGCAGCTTAGTGCGGGGGCACGGCTATGGCTACACCTTC | CASSLVRGHGYGYTF
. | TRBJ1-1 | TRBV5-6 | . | TGTGCCAGCAGCCCGGACCTGGGACTGATGAACACTGAAGCTTTCTTT | CASSPDLGLMNTEAFF
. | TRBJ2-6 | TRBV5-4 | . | TGTGCCAGCAGCAAGAAAGGGACCGCGGATGCTGGGGCCAACGTCCTGACTTTC | CASSKKGTADAGANVLTF
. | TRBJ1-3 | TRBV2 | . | TGTGCCAGCAGTGTGCAGGGAGCTGGAAACACCATATATTTT | CASSVQGAGNTIYF
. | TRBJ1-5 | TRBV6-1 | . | TGTGCCAGCAGTGAGAGTCAGCCCCAGCATTTT | CASSESQPQHF
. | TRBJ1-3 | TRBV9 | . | TGTGCCAGCAGCGCCGAGGCGGGAAACACCATATATTTT | CASSAEAGNTIYF
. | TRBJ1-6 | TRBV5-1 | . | TGCGCCAGCAGCTGGTCCAGGCCGAATAATTCACCCCTCCACTTT | CASSWSRPNNSPLHF
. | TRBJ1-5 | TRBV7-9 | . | TGTGCCAGCAGCTTAGCAGGGGACAAGAATCAGCCCCAGCATTTT | CASSLAGDKNQPQHF
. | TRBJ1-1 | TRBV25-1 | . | TGTGCCAGCAGTGATACCCGGAGGGACACTGAAGCTTTCTTT | CASSDTRRDTEAFF
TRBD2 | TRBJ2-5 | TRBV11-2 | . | TGTGCCAGCAGCTTAGTTAGCGGGGGGGCCCTGGAGACCCAGTACTTC | CASSLVSGGALETQYF
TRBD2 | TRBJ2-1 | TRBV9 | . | TGTGCCAGCGGACCGGGGGGGCCAGCTAATGAGCAGTTCTTC | CASGPGGPANEQFF
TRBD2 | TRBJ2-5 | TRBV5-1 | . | TGCGCCAGCAGCTCAAGCGGGGGAGTTCAAGAGACCCAGTACTTC | CASSSSGGVQETQYF
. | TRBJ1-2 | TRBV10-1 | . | TGCGCCAGCAGTGAGTCGGGAGACAACTCTAACTATGGCTACACCTTC | CASSESGDNSNYGYTF
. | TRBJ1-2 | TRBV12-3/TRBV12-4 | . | TGTGCCAGCAGTTTTTCGGAGGGTTCTGGCTACACCTTC | CASSFSEGSGYTF
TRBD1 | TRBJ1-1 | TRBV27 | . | TGTGCCAGCAGTCGACAGGGGGGTACTGAAGCTTTCTTT | CASSRQGGTEAFF
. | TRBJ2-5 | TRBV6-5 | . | TGTGCCAGCAGCCCACCCGGCAGGGCCCAAGAGACCCAGTACTTC | CASSPPGRAQETQYF
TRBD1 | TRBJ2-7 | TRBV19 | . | TGTGCCAGTAGGAGGACAGGGGACTCCTACGAGCAGTACTTC | CASRRTGDSYEQYF
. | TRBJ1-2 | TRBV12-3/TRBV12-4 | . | TGTGCCAGCAGTTTAAGGATGGGAGGCTACACCTTC | CASSLRMGGYTF
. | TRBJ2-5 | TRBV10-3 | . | TGTGCCATCAGTTCTGACAGCCAAGAGACCCAGTACTTC | CAISSDSQETQYF
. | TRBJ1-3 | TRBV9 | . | TGTGCCTCGGCCGTCGGAAACTCTGGAAACACCATATATTTT | CASAVGNSGNTIYF
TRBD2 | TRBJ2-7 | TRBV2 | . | TGTGCCAGCAGTGAGTCCGTAGCGGGGGGTCCGTACTTC | CASSESVAGGPYF